This T cell receptor beta chain was identified in a study of T cells in Graves' hyperthyroidism and ophthalmopathy. Whole-study context: Sampling of peripheral blood happened at initial diagnosis, prior to any treatment.

PBMCs were obtained from 10 ml fresh peripheral blood. As concerns this clonotype: What it recognizes is unknown.

The J segment lost 2 bases and the V segment lost 9 bases, leaving 11 bases of the junction unmatched. Germline CDR1 and CDR2: SGHNT and YENEEA. This CDR3 contains 16 residues. Findings of the study overall: Ophthalmopathy was predicted by the model a median of about 6.7 months ahead of onset. Most thyroid-expanded clonotypes above 0.001 were also found in blood.

From RNA transcripts, TCR beta CDR3 regions were amplified. Using the HTBI primer set, a first-round RT-PCR was run on the TCR CDR3. TCRdb processed the multiplex PCR reads anew with MiXCR; each CDR3 protein has one entry. The sample lists around 190,000 distinct CDR3 sequences; 17% were seen once. V gene TRBV11-3 combines with J gene TRBJ2-2, with 8 nucleotides matching TRBD1. The sequence came from a woman aged 50 to 60 with Graves' hyperthyroidism. Source material: blood. This chain's CDR3 is CASTGQVLQNTGELFF. The CDR3 DNA reads as TGTGCCAGTACGGGACAGGTACTACAAAACACCGGGGAGCTGTTTTTT.